This T cell receptor (beta chain) was recorded in a study of CD8 T cells in Susac syndrome (dated by TCRdb to about 2019). Regarding the research as a whole: The study used repertoire sequencing to test whether antigen drove CD8+ T cell activation and differentiation in Susac syndrome. The clonality of the CD8+ T cell repertoire was compared across some eleven healthy donors, 14 Susac syndrome patients and about 16 multiple sclerosis patients.

Here V drops 5 bases and J drops 4 bases, and the junction holds 7 bases not matched to any gene. The CDR3 numbers 14 residues from cysteine through phenylalanine. Of the read, only the CDR3 DNA is kept; its 42 bases are in frame from base 1. The germline V gene provides CDR1 SQVTM and CDR2 ANQGSEA. About this clonotype: Its antigen remains unidentified. No much larger clone exists at a distance of one base, and base qualities are not known.

The paper as a whole reports these results and caveats: The TCR sequencing and HLA analysis was acknowledged to have included a relatively small number of individuals.

RNA was extracted using the RNeasy kit, and roughly 0.5 to 1 microgram was reverse transcribed with random hexamers. The immunoSEQ multiplex PCR assay, covering 54 Vbeta and 13 Jbeta segments, was used to amplify TCR beta CDR3 regions. PCR amplification bias was corrected by using a synthetic template baseline for primer optimization and computational correction. For the original study's pipeline: Only productive sequences were kept, with reads annotated to V, D and J genes according to IMGT and analyzed in immunoSEQ Analyzer. Clonality was computed as one minus Shannon entropy normalized by log2 of the number of productive unique sequences. For each patient and control, public and private clones were evaluated among the 100 most prevalent clones. Clones were defined as Susac-specific when absent from the healthy and MS cohorts, from about 1,100 published viral clones and from other ImmuneACCESS disease sequences. Starting from the raw public reads, TCRdb applied fastp trimming at Q25, assembled clones with MiXCR and retained in-frame beta chains. When rows share a CDR3 protein, they turn into one entry using the most common DNA and genes. TCRdb's processing, not the authors', yielded these V and J calls. In all, the sample holds 100,000 or so distinct CDR3 sequences, and 85% to 95% of those were seen once. The ten largest make up roughly 0.12% of the sample.

Peripheral blood CD8+ and CD4+ T cells from healthy donors, Susac syndrome patients and multiple sclerosis patients were profiled using high-throughput TCR beta sequencing. Healthy donors were included as age- and sex-matched controls. Bulk CD8+ and CD4+ T cells were purified magnetically by negative isolation, whereas CD8+ TEMRA cells were enriched by FACS. Blood was collected in EDTA tubes and processed within 24 hours, with PBMCs isolated through density gradient centrifugation. PBMCs intended for TCR sequencing were cryopreserved in liquid nitrogen and thawed later in a water bath at 37 degrees C. A purity of at least 90% was achieved for sorted or isolated CD4+, CD8+ and CD8+ TEMRA cells.

The chain uses TRBV29-1 and TRBJ2-7; the junction holds 11 bases that match TRBD1. This TCR derives from a human donor in good health. The sample consisted of CD8+ T cells from PBMCs. The base sequence is TGCAGCGTTCGTTCCGGGACAGGGGGTTACGAGCAGTACTTC. Its product reads: CSVRSGTGGYEQYF.